The clone carrying this T cell receptor (beta chain) was recorded a few times. What it binds is unknown. Only in-frame clones appear in the TCRdb table, and some are missing; sequencing was by immunoSEQ multiplex PCR. Among 7,000 to 8,500 clones listed, under 90% were seen once. These data originate in a study of neoadjuvant nivolumab and ipilimumab in lung cancer. Study-wide results and caveats: Resected-tumor TCR richness correlated positively with pretherapy blood richness.

CDR3 length: 12 residues. The ends lost 5 bases at V and 3 bases at J; junction bases unmatched: 2. Germline V gene sequence: CDR1 GTSNPN, CDR2 SVGIG (reference sequence). The sequencing here drew on tumor tissue, taken after neoadjuvant nivolumab, alone or with ipilimumab, at or shortly before surgery. The chain has TRBV30 and TRBJ2-7, with 9 bases fitting TRBD1. The clonotype comes from an adult with non-small cell lung cancer. Some clones in this sample may be carry-over from other donors' samples. CDR3 in amino acids: CAWGQGFYEQYF. The CDR3, as DNA: TGTGCCTGGGGACAGGGGTTCTACGAGCAGTACTTC.